A selection of T cell receptor beta chains follows, all from one sample in a study of T cell responses to AZD1222 COVID-19 vaccine. Method: immunoSEQ multiplex PCR; TCRdb's copy keeps in-frame clones and lacks some. The sample has just under 95,000 clones, roughly 93% seen once. The specimen was peripheral blood, collected on day 0 of AZD1222 vaccination. The receptors were gathered from an adult in good health. Both conserved end residues are part of each CDR3. D genes are given only for firm matches. Rows give clone size only sometimes, using once, few, many, or a class for an expanded clone.

clone size: .
J gene: TRBJ1-2
V gene: TRBV6-5
D gene: .
CDR3 DNA: TGTGCCATCTCACCTGGGAACATAGCTAACTATGGCTACACCTTC
CDR3 protein: CAISPGNIANYGYTF

clone size: .
J gene: TRBJ1-2
V gene: TRBV27
D gene: TRBD1
CDR3 DNA: TGTGCCAGCAGGTCGGCAGGGGGCGGTGGCTACACCTTC
CDR3 protein: CASRSAGGGGYTF

clone size: once
J gene: TRBJ1-2
V gene: TRBV9
D gene: TRBD1
CDR3 DNA: TGTGCCAGCAGCGTAGGACAGGGGACCTATGGCTACACCTTC
CDR3 protein: CASSVGQGTYGYTF

clone size: .
J gene: TRBJ1-3
V gene: TRBV10-2
D gene: .
CDR3 DNA: TGCGCCAGCAGCTACCCCTCAGGTGCCTCTGGAAACACCATATATTTT
CDR3 protein: CASSYPSGASGNTIYF

clone size: .
J gene: TRBJ1-1
V gene: TRBV7-2
D gene: .
CDR3 DNA: TGTGCCAGCAGCTCTACTCAGGTGGGGGTCGCTGAAGCTTTCTTT
CDR3 protein: CASSSTQVGVAEAFF

clone size: .
J gene: TRBJ1-1
V gene: TRBV27
D gene: .
CDR3 DNA: TGTGCCAGCAGTTTATCTTGGGTCACTGAAGCTTTCTTT
CDR3 protein: CASSLSWVTEAFF

clone size: .
J gene: TRBJ1-1
V gene: TRBV24-1
D gene: .
CDR3 DNA: TGTGCCACCAGTGATTTACTCTTAATGAACACTGAAGCTTTCTTT
CDR3 protein: CATSDLLLMNTEAFF

clone size: .
J gene: TRBJ1-1
V gene: TRBV5-5
D gene: .
CDR3 DNA: TGTGCCAGCAGCTTGCAGGGACTTTTAAACGTAAACACTGAAGCTTTCTTT
CDR3 protein: CASSLQGLLNVNTEAFF

clone size: .
J gene: TRBJ2-1
V gene: TRBV9
D gene: TRBD1
CDR3 DNA: TGTGCCAGCAGCCCAAGGACCGGGACAGAGGCCTACAATGAGCAGTTCTTC
CDR3 protein: CASSPRTGTEAYNEQFF

clone size: .
J gene: TRBJ1-6
V gene: TRBV19
D gene: .
CDR3 DNA: TGTGCCAGTAGTATTCAGGGTGTTTGGAGCTCACCCCTCCACTTT
CDR3 protein: CASSIQGVWSSPLHF

clone size: .
J gene: TRBJ2-6
V gene: TRBV6-2/TRBV6-3
D gene: .
CDR3 DNA: TGTGCCAGCAGTTACTCCGATCGGTTCTCTGGGGCCAACGTCCTGACTTTC
CDR3 protein: CASSYSDRFSGANVLTF

clone size: .
J gene: TRBJ1-2
V gene: TRBV6-5
D gene: .
CDR3 DNA: TGTGCCAGCGGGACACCGTATGGCTACACCTTC
CDR3 protein: CASGTPYGYTF